Each of the 10 T cell receptor beta chains below was sequenced from the same sample in a study of cytomegalovirus exposure and HLA in healthy donors. TCRdb keeps only in-frame clones here, not all; method: immunoSEQ multiplex PCR. The table shows 80,000 to 90,000 clones, with around 96% occurring only once. The sequenced sample consisted of PBMCs. The receptors originated from a man aged 18 to 35 in good health and CMV-seronegative.

This clone came up once. The V gene is TRBV21-1, the J gene TRBJ2-3; the table calls TRBD2, which could not be checked here. TRBV21-1 is given as a pseudogene. The CDR3 covers 17 residues. CDR3 bases: TGTGCCAGCAGCAAGGAGCCAGTAGTTTGTCAGTCAGATACGCAGTATTTT. Translation: CASSKEPVVCQSDTQYF.

The J gene is TRBJ2-5, the V gene TRBV30; perhaps TRBD2 as D (6 bases). The length of the CDR3 is 14 residues. The V gene's germline CDR1 is GTSNPN and CDR2 SVGIG (reference sequence). The V gene lost 4 bases and the J gene lost 1 base, with 13 bases spanning the gap. The CDR3 DNA is TGTGCCTGGACCCGGGGCGGGGTCCAAGAGACCCAGTACTTC. Protein product: CAWTRGGVQETQYF. Full variable domain (outside the CDR3, taken from reference TRBV30 and TRBJ2-5): SQTIHQWPATLVQPVGSPLSLECTVEGTSNPNLYWYRQAAGRGLQLLFYSVGIGQISSEVPQNLSASRPQDRQFILSSKKLLLSDSGFYLCAWTRGGVQETQYFGPGTRLLVL.

The V call is TRBV7-2, the J call TRBJ2-4, with 7 nucleotides matching TRBD1. The junction had 17 bases not matched to a gene; V was cut back by 1 base and J by 8 bases. CDR1 and CDR2 from the germline V gene are SGHTA and FQGNSA. The CDR3 spans 18 residues. CDR3: CASSLVPVLGGLRDIQYF. Written as DNA, the CDR3 is TGTGCCAGCAGCTTAGTACCGGTTCTAGGGGGCCTCAGGGACATTCAGTACTTC. The full variable domain, rest sourced from reference TRBV7-2 and TRBJ2-4, is GAGVSQSPSNKVTEKGKDVELRCDPISGHTALYWYRQSLGQGLEFLIYFQGNSAPDKSGLPSDRFSAERTGGSVSTLTIQRTQQEDSAVYLCASSLVPVLGGLRDIQYFGAGTRLSVL.

The table lists this clone with a count of one. The rearrangement joins TRBV30 to TRBJ2-7; 8 bases line up with TRBD1. Losses at the gene ends were 2 bases for V and 2 bases for J; bases not matched to a gene: 5. In germline, CDR1 is GTSNPN, CDR2 SVGIG (reference sequence). The CDR3 sequence is 14 residues long. CDR3 nucleotides: TGTGCCTGGAGTTTCCAGGGGGCCCCCTACGAGCAGTACGTC. Translated, it gives CAWSFQGAPYEQYV.

V and J are TRBV30 and TRBJ1-1; the match to TRBD1 covers 11 bases. Germline values: CDR1 GTSNPN, CDR2 SVGIG (reference sequence). The V and J ends lost 8 bases and 5 bases, in that order; junction bases with no gene match: 4. The CDR3 spans 12 residues. The CDR3 protein is CARTGGGTEAFF. DNA for the CDR3: TGTGCCCGGACAGGGGGCGGGACTGAAGCTTTCTTT.

The V and J genes are TRBV6-5 and TRBJ2-7, with 9 bases that match TRBD1. J was trimmed by 9 bases and V by 5 bases; bases with no gene match: 14. The CDR3 length is 15 residues. CDR1 is MNHEY, CDR2 SVGAGI, per germline. CDR3 nucleotides: TGTGCCAGCAGTACCACTCGGGACAGGGCCCCTGGGCAGTACGTC. Residues: CASSTTRDRAPGQYV.

Remarks on this clone: An end of the junction does not agree with germline; a read error may underlie this. This chain connects TRBV7-2 to TRBJ1-2; D is perhaps TRBD1 (6 bases). The germline V gene has CDR1 SGHTA and CDR2 FQGNSA. The CDR3 extends over 12 amino acids. CDR3 DNA: TGTGCCAGCAGCTTAAGACAGGCTCCCCCCTTCTTC. This gives the protein CASSLRQAPPFF. Full variable domain (remainder filled in from reference TRBV7-2 and TRBJ1-2): GAGVSQSPSNKVTEKGKDVELRCDPISGHTALYWYRQSLGQGLEFLIYFQGNSAPDKSGLPSDRFSAERTGGSVSTLTIQRTQQEDSAVYLCASSLRQAPPFFGSGTRLTVV.

The rearrangement joins TRBV9 to TRBJ1-2, with a possible D match to TRBD1 (6 bases). CDR1 and CDR2 from the germline V gene are SGDLS and YYNGEE. V gave up 4 bases and J gave up 7 bases, with 17 bases separating them. The CDR3 spans 14 residues. The CDR3 loop reads CASSTTADRSGYTF. The CDR3 DNA sequence: TGTGCCAGCAGCACGACCGCCGACAGGTCTGGCTACACCTTC.

This chain connects TRBV6-6 to TRBJ2-7, with a possible D match to TRBD1 (5 bases). Trimming took 2 bases from V and 7 from J, leaving 12 bases between them. The CDR3 length is 13 residues. CDR1 is MNHNY and CDR2 is SVGAGI in the germline V gene (reference sequence). The CDR3: CASSYQGTEEQYV. The DNA for the CDR3 is TGTGCCAGCAGTTACCAGGGAACAGAAGAGCAGTACGTC.

The sample holds one count of this clone. This chain connects TRBV10-3 to TRBJ2-7; tentative D call: TRBD1 (6 bases). The V gene's germline CDR1 is ENHRY and CDR2 SYGVKD. This CDR3 spans 14 amino acids. Trimming shortened V by 6 bases and J by 4 bases, and 16 bases separated the two germline ends. The CDR3 DNA follows: TGTGCCATCAGGCCGCCGGGACAAGCTTACGAGCAGTACTTC. Translating it yields CAIRPPGQAYEQYF.